These T cell receptor beta chains were read from a single sample in a study of cytomegalovirus exposure and HLA in healthy donors. The repertoire was sequenced with immunoSEQ multiplex PCR; TCRdb's copy has only in-frame clones and lacks some. The sample gives some 87,000 clones, roughly 84% of which show up once; 2.7% is in the top ten. Sequencing used PBMCs. The receptors originated from a man aged 30 to 45 in good health and CMV-seronegative. Each CDR3 is given with its conserved first and last residue. The order of the fields is CDR3 length, J gene, D gene, clone size, V gene, CDR3 DNA, CDR3 protein. D genes are given only for firm matches. Clone size is given for some rows only: seen once, a few or many times, or a class if the clone is expanded.

15 TRBJ1-1 . . TRBV18 TGTGCCAGCTCACTGACGACAGATCCGAACACTGAAGCTTTCTTT CASSLTTDPNTEAFF
17 TRBJ2-5 . . TRBV7-9 TGTGCCAGCAGCGGGGACCTGGGGGGTAGCGTGCGAGAGACCCAGTACTTC CASSGDLGGSVRETQYF
17 TRBJ2-5 TRBD1 . TRBV15 TGTGCCACCAGCAGAGATTCCGCGGGGACAGGGGGAGAGACCCAGTACTTC CATSRDSAGTGGETQYF
17 TRBJ2-3 . . TRBV30 TGTGCCTGGAGTGGGACAGGGTGGGGGGGACACACAGATACGCAGTATTTT CAWSGTGWGGHTDTQYF
16 TRBJ2-7 . . TRBV6-1 TGTGCCAGCAGTGAATTCAACCGGGCCAGGGCTCGCGAGCAGTACTTC CASSEFNRARAREQYF
12 TRBJ1-4 TRBD1 . TRBV6-5 TGTGCCAGCGGGACAGGGTTCGAAAAACTGTTTTTT CASGTGFEKLFF
14 TRBJ2-7 . . TRBV7-2 TGTGCCAGCAGCTTAGACAGGACCTCCTACGAGCAGTACTTC CASSLDRTSYEQYF
14 TRBJ2-5 TRBD1 . TRBV5-4 TGTGCCAGCAGCCCTAGGACAGGGAGGGAGACCCAGTACTTC CASSPRTGRETQYF
16 TRBJ2-2 . . TRBV7-9 TGTGCCAGCAGCTTAGTTCCAGGGACAAACACCGGGGAGCTGTTTTTT CASSLVPGTNTGELFF
18 TRBJ1-6 . . TRBV5-1 TGCGCCAGCAGCCCACGAACAGGGCTAAGCTCCTATAATTCACCCCTCCACTTT CASSPRTGLSSYNSPLHF
16 TRBJ1-2 TRBD1 few TRBV7-9 TGTGCCAGCAGCTTATCAGGGGGCGTATCTAACTATGGCTACACCTTC CASSLSGGVSNYGYTF
13 TRBJ1-2 TRBD1 . TRBV28 TGTGCCAGCACCCAACAGGGGGCGAATGGCTACACCTTC CASTQQGANGYTF
13 TRBJ1-2 . once TRBV7-6 TGTGCCAGCAGCCCCGGACTAAAAAATGGCTACACCTTC CASSPGLKNGYTF
13 TRBJ2-5 . . TRBV28 TGTGCCAGCTTTGGGAGTTCGCGGGAGACCCAGTACTTC CASFGSSRETQYF
14 TRBJ1-1 . . TRBV6-4 TGTGCCAGCAGTGACACAGGTTCGCACACTGAAGCTTTCTTT CASSDTGSHTEAFF
14 TRBJ1-6 . . TRBV11-2 TGTGCCAGCAGCTTAGCAGTTCCTAATTCACCCCTCCACTTT CASSLAVPNSPLHF
14 TRBJ1-1 TRBD1 few TRBV6-1 TGTGCCAGCAGTACAGGGGGATGGGACACTGAAGCTTTCTTT CASSTGGWDTEAFF
17 TRBJ1-4 TRBD1 . TRBV10-3 TGTGCCATCAGTAAAGACAGGGGGGATGCAACTAATGAAAAACTGTTTTTT CAISKDRGDATNEKLFF
15 TRBJ2-7 TRBD2 once TRBV2 TGTGCCAGCAGAATTACTAGCGGGGGATCCTACGAGCAGTACTTC CASRITSGGSYEQYF
15 TRBJ1-1 . . TRBV7-8 TGTGCCAGCTCCACCCAAGTGGGGAGCGGCACTGAAGCTTTCTTT CASSTQVGSGTEAFF
17 TRBJ1-4 . . TRBV5-1 TGCGCCAGCAGCTTGGCCCACGGGGGTGCAACTAATGAAAAACTGTTTTTT CASSLAHGGATNEKLFF
14 TRBJ1-1 TRBD1 . TRBV2 TGTGCCAGCAGTCCACAGGGGGCTGGTACTGAAGCTTTCTTT CASSPQGAGTEAFF
13 TRBJ1-4 . . TRBV2 TGTGCCAGCATGTCTGGGCATAATGAAAAACTGTTTTTT CASMSGHNEKLFF
15 TRBJ2-3 TRBD1 . TRBV9 TGTGCCAGCAGCGTACGGACAGGGGTTACGGATACGCAGTATTTT CASSVRTGVTDTQYF
15 TRBJ2-5 TRBD1 . TRBV18 TGTGCCAGCTCACCACTGGACAGGGACGAAGAGACCCAGTACTTC CASSPLDRDEETQYF
16 TRBJ1-1 TRBD1 . TRBV2 TGTGCCAGCAGTGACCCCCGGGACAGGGGCTGCACTGAAGCTTTCTTT CASSDPRDRGCTEAFF
13 TRBJ2-7 TRBD2 . TRBV5-8 TGTGCCAGCAGGGGTCCGGGGGGGAACGAGCAGTACTTC CASRGPGGNEQYF
15 TRBJ1-2 TRBD1 . TRBV27 TGTGCCAGCTGGGGATCAGACAGGGGGCGCGAAGGCTACACCTTC CASWGSDRGREGYTF
17 TRBJ2-1 TRBD2 . TRBV11-2 TGTGCCAGCAGCTTAGATCGAGGACTAGCGGGGAACAATGAGCAGTTCTTC CASSLDRGLAGNNEQFF